This T cell receptor (beta chain) was captured by sequencing in a study of T cell responses to AZD1222 COVID-19 vaccine. V lost 5 bases to trimming and J lost 1 base, with 14 bases between them. Germline assignment: CDR1 SGHVS and CDR2 FQNEAQ. The CDR3 extends over 15 amino acids. TCRdb's table, derived via immunoSEQ multiplex PCR, lists solely in-frame clones and lacks some. The sample shows under 150,000 clones, more than 85% of them seen only once. The sample in question was peripheral blood, obtained on day 0 of AZD1222 vaccination. The rearrangement links TRBV7-8 to TRBJ1-1, with no clear D. The clonotype was recovered from an adult in good health. CDR3 sequence (DNA): TGTGCCAGCAGCCATAGAAGTACAAAGAACACTGAAGCTTTCTTT. Translation gives CASSHRSTKNTEAFF. The full variable domain, in which reference TRBV7-8 and TRBJ1-1 provide the parts outside the CDR3, is GAGVSQSPRYKVAKRGQDVALRCDPISGHVSLFWYQQALGQGPEFLTYFQNEAQLDKSGLPSDRFFAERPEGSVSTLKIQRTQQEDSAVYLCASSHRSTKNTEAFFGQGTRLTVV.